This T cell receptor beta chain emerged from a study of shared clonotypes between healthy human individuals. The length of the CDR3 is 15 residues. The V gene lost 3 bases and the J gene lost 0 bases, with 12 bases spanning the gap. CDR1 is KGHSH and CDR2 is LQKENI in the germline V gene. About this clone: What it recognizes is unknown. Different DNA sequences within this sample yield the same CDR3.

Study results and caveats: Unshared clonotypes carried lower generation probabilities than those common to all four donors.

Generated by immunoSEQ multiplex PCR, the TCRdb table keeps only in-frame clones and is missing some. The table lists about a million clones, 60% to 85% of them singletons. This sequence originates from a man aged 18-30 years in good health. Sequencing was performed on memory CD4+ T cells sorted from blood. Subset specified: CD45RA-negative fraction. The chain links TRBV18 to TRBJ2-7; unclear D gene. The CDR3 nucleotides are TGTGCCAGCTCACCCCCGGGCCCGAGCTCCTACGAGCAGTACTTC. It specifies CASSPPGPSSYEQYF.